This TCR beta chain was identified during a study of CD8+ T cells in alopecia areata. Whole-study context: At a dose of 5 to 10 mg twice daily, oral tofacitinib was given to treated patients. General study findings and limits: Greater clonality was observed in lesional scalp samples, especially alopecia totalis/universalis, versus normal scalp. Possibly because of HLA-related factors, TCR sharing was less clear across patients than in mice.

The J segment lost 4 bases and the V segment lost 4 bases, leaving 10 bases of the junction unmatched. The CDR3 runs to 15 residues. Germline CDR1 reads SQVTM; CDR2 reads ANQGSEA. From alopecia areata patients, lesional scalp punch biopsies and peripheral blood were collected. Notes on this clone: Its antigen is as yet unknown.

Extracted RNA was reverse transcribed, and the resulting cDNA served as sequencing template. Some clones are missing from TCRdb's copy, which holds only in-frame ones; the method was immunoSEQ multiplex PCR. The sample has 120,000 to 150,000 clones; 87% are singletons. The chain links TRBV29-1 to TRBJ2-1, with 7 bases fitting TRBD2. This clonotype originated in a human donor with alopecia areata. The specimen was CD8+ T cells sorted from blood, collected at week 0. The CDR3 loop reads CSVGSPASGYNEQFF. Here the CDR3 DNA reads TGCAGCGTTGGAAGCCCCGCTAGCGGATACAATGAGCAGTTCTTC.